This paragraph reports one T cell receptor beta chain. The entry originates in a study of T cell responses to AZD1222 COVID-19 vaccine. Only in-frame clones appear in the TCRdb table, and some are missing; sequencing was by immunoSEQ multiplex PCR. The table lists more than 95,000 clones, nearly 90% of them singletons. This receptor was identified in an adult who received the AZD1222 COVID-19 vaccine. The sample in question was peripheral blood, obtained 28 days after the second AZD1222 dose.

CDR3 DNA: TGTGCCAGCAGCCCTGACGAACAAGAGACCCAGTACTTC. It yields the protein CASSPDEQETQYF. This chain connects TRBV7-2 to TRBJ2-5; D remains ambiguous. The CDR3 covers 13 residues. Germline lookup yields CDR1 SGHTA and CDR2 FQGNSA. V was trimmed by 5 bases and J by 2 bases, leaving 9 bases between them.